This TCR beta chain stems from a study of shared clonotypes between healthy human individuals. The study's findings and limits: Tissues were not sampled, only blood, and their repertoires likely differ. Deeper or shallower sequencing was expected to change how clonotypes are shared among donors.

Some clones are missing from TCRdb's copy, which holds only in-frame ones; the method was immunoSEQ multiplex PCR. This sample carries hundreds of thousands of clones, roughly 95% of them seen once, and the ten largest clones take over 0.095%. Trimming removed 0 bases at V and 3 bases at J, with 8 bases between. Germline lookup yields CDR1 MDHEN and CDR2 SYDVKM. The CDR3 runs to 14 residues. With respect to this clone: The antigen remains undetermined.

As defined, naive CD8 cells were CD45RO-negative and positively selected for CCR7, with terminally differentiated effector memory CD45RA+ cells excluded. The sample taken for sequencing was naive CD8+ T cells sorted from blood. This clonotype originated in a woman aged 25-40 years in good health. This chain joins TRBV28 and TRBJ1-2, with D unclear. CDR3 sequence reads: CASSLWRLYYGYTF. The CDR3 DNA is TGTGCCAGCAGTTTATGGAGATTGTACTATGGCTACACCTTC.